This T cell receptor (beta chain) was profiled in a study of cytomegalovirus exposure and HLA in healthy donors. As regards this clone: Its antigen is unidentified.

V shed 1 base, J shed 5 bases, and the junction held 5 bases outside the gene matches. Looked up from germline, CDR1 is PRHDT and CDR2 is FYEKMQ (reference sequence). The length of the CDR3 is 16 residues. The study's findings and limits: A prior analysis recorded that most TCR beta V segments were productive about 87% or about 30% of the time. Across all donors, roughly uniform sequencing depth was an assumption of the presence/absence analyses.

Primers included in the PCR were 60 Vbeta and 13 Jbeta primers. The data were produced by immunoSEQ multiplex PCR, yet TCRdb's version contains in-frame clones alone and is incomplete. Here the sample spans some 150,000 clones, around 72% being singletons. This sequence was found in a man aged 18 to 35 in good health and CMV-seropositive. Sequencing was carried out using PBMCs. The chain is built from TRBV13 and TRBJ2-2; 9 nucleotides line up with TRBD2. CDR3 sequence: CASSLVGLAGTGELFF. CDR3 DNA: TGTGCCAGCAGCTTAGTCGGGCTAGCGGGGACCGGGGAGCTGTTTTTT.